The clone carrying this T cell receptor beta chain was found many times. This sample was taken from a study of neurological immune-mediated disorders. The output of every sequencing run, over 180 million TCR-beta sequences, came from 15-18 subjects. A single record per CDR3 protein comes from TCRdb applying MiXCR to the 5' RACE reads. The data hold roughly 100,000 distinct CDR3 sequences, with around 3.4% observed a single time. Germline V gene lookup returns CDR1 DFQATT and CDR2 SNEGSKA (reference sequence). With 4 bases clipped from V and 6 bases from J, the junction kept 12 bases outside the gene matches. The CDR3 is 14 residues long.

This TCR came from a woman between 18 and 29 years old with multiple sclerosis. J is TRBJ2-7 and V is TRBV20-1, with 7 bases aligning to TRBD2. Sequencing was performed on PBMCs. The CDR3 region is CSATPWGGGREQYF. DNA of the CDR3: TGCAGTGCTACCCCCTGGGGGGGAGGTCGCGAGCAGTACTTC.